This entry lists 4 T cell receptor beta chains sequenced from one sample in a study of T cell responses to AZD1222 COVID-19 vaccine. Profiled with immunoSEQ multiplex PCR; TCRdb holds only in-frame clones, not every one. The profile shows 140,000 to 150,000 clones, 92% of them singletons. The sample in question was peripheral blood, obtained 28 days after the second AZD1222 dose. These receptor sequences come from an adult who received the AZD1222 COVID-19 vaccine.

The J gene is TRBJ1-2, the V gene TRBV5-8; D is uncertain. Trimming took 4 bases from V and 8 from J, leaving 18 bases between them. CDR1 is SGHTS and CDR2 is YDEGEE in the germline V gene. The CDR3 sequence is 14 residues long. CDR3 bases: TGTGCCAGCAGCCCCATGCCCACCTATCGGGGCTACACCTTC. Its translation is CASSPMPTYRGYTF.

The chain links TRBV6-5 to TRBJ2-7; TRBD1 is a possible D gene (5 bases). The CDR3 spans 13 residues. Germline loops: CDR1 MNHEY, CDR2 SVGAGI. Trimming left V 3 bases short and J 7 bases short, with 13 bases between. CDR3 sequence: CASSYRSRVEQYF. In DNA form, the CDR3 reads TGTGCCAGCAGTTATAGGAGCAGGGTGGAGCAGTACTTC.

The V gene is TRBV6-1, the J gene TRBJ2-1, with 9 bases aligning to TRBD2. The V gene end was trimmed by 2 bases and the J gene end by 4 bases; junction bases not matched to a gene: 6. Germline V gene data show CDR1 as MNHNS and CDR2 as SASEGT. This CDR3 has 16 amino acids. CDR3 coding DNA: TGTGCCAGCAGTGAATCTCTAGCGGGGTATTACAATGAGCAGTTCTTC. Translated: CASSESLAGYYNEQFF.

The V call is TRBV28, the J call TRBJ2-3, with TRBD1 matching 9 bases. The CDR3 sequence is 15 residues long. Germline-derived CDR1 and CDR2 are MDHEN and SYDVKM. The V segment lost 2 bases and the J segment 6 bases; nucleotides outside the gene matches: 6. The DNA for the CDR3 is TGTGCCAGCAGTTTAGGGACAGGGCCCCTGGATACGCAGTATTTT. Translating gives CASSLGTGPLDTQYF.